One sample yielded the 10 T cell receptor beta chains listed below, sequenced in a study of cytomegalovirus exposure and HLA in healthy donors. 60 Vbeta and 13 Jbeta primers were used in PCR. This table comes from immunoSEQ multiplex PCR, and its TCRdb copy is limited to in-frame clones, with some not included. Counted here are under 200,000 clones, around 75% occurring once; the ten biggest clones make up approximately 3%. Material: PBMCs. These TCRs come from a woman between 50 and 59 years old in good health and CMV-seropositive.

The V call is TRBV19, the J call TRBJ2-3; 10 bases match TRBD2. Trimming took 4 bases from V and 3 from J; bases not matched to a gene: 7. This CDR3 is built from 16 residues. The germline CDR1 and CDR2 sequences are LNHDA and SQIVND (reference sequence). CDR3 coding DNA: TGTGCCAGTAGTAGAGCGGGGGGGCCCCGGACAGATACGCAGTATTTT. Its translation: CASSRAGGPRTDTQYF.

The V call is TRBV30, the J call TRBJ1-1; TRBD1 matches at 11 bases. CDR3 length equals 13 residues. With 5 bases clipped from V and 5 bases from J, the junction kept 4 bases outside the gene matches. Germline V gives CDR1 GTSNPN, CDR2 SVGIG (reference sequence). CDR3 coding DNA: TGTGCCTGGTCGGGGACAGGGGGAACTGAAGCTTTCTTT. Translated, it gives CAWSGTGGTEAFF. Filled out from reference TRBV30 and TRBJ1-1, the complete variable domain reads SQTIHQWPATLVQPVGSPLSLECTVEGTSNPNLYWYRQAAGRGLQLLFYSVGIGQISSEVPQNLSASRPQDRQFILSSKKLLLSDSGFYLCAWSGTGGTEAFFGQGTRLTVV.

This chain links TRBV6-6 with TRBJ1-5, with 8 bases lining up with TRBD1. This CDR3 is built from 16 residues. The germline gives CDR1 MNHNY, CDR2 SVGAGI (reference sequence). V gave up 2 bases and J gave up 11 bases; unmatched junction bases: 14. The CDR3 DNA follows: TGTGCCAGCAGTTACCGCACCGGACAGGGATCGAGGTCCCAGCATTTT. Translation: CASSYRTGQGSRSQHF.

This sequence joins TRBV12-1 and TRBJ1-1. TRBV12-1 is given as a pseudogene. The CDR3 runs 15 residues. CDR3: CASSFAAGGLAEAFF. CDR3 DNA sequence: TGTGCCAGCAGCTTTGCGGCGGGGGGCTTAGCTGAAGCTTTCTTT.

The chain recombines TRBV6-1 with TRBJ1-5; D unclear. Trimming left V 2 bases short and J 5 bases short, with 4 bases between. The CDR3 totals 12 residues. Germline-derived CDR1 and CDR2 are MNHNS and SASEGT. The CDR3 coding sequence is TGTGCCAGCAGTGAAATAGATCAGCCCCAGCATTTT. Translation: CASSEIDQPQHF.

This clone appeared a few times. The chain uses TRBV4-1 and TRBJ1-2, with TRBD1 as a possible D gene (5 bases). The germline V gene encodes CDR1 MGHRA and CDR2 YSYEKL. The ends were cut back, 4 bases at V and 5 bases at J, with 17 bases in the middle. The CDR3 is 15 residues long. The DNA of the CDR3 is TGCGCCAGCAGCCTCCATCAATCGGGGGGGTATGGCTACACCTTC. Protein product: CASSLHQSGGYGYTF.

The chain recombines TRBV5-8 with TRBJ1-1, with a weak D call TRBD1 (6 bases). This CDR3 contains 16 residues. Germline lookup yields CDR1 SGHTS and CDR2 YDEGEE. V was cut by 4 bases and J by 4 bases, with 20 bases left in between. CDR3 sequence (DNA): TGTGCCAGCAGCCGGCCCCAACAGGGTGGGACCACTGAAGCTTTCTTT. Amino acids: CASSRPQQGGTTEAFF.

This sequence joins TRBV5-4 and TRBJ2-7; a weak D match, TRBD1 (5 bases). This CDR3 has 14 residues. The V gene's germline CDR1 is SGHNT and CDR2 YYREEE (reference sequence). Trimming took 4 bases from V and 0 from J, leaving 11 bases between them. CDR3: CASSGAPSSYEQYF. As DNA, the CDR3 is TGTGCCAGCAGCGGGGCACCAAGCTCCTACGAGCAGTACTTC.

The V call is TRBV5-4, the J call TRBJ2-5; a weak D match, TRBD1 (6 bases). This CDR3 has 14 amino acids. The germline V gene encodes CDR1 SGHNT and CDR2 YYREEE (reference sequence). Trimming stripped 1 base from V and 2 bases from J, with 9 bases between. CDR3 nucleotide sequence: TGTGCCAGCAGCTTGAAAGGGGGTCAAGAGACCCAGTACTTC. Amino acids: CASSLKGGQETQYF.

The rearrangement joins TRBV6-6 to TRBJ2-7, with a possible D match to TRBD1 (6 bases). The CDR3 runs 15 residues. The germline V gene encodes CDR1 MNHNY and CDR2 SVGAGI (reference sequence). Trimming pared 4 bases from V and 1 base from J, leaving 14 bases between. The CDR3 region has the DNA TGTGCCAGCAGTTTCCATCGACAGGTTTCCTACGAGCAGTACTTC. It is translated as CASSFHRQVSYEQYF.